These 17 T cell receptor beta chains came from one sample sequenced in a study of blood T cell repertoires in COVID-19. Sequencing used immunoSEQ multiplex PCR; TCRdb keeps in-frame clones, though not all of them. The sample contains 370,000 or so clones, around 84% of which appear only once. Sequenced sample: peripheral blood. The receptors here all came from a human donor with acute or convalescent COVID-19. The donor label of this sample is uncertain.

The chain carries TRBV4-2 and TRBJ2-5; unclear D gene. The CDR3 is made up of 14 amino acids. V gave up 0 bases and J gave up 2 bases, with 7 bases separating them. CDR1 and CDR2 from the germline V gene are LGHNA and YNFKEQ. CDR3 bases: TGTGCCAGCAGCCAAGATACCAGACAAGAGACCCAGTACTTC. It encodes CASSQDTRQETQYF.

The rearrangement joins TRBV1 to TRBJ2-1; the table names TRBD2, a call not compared with the DNA. TRBV1 is designated a pseudogene. CDR3 length equals 22 residues. The CDR3 DNA reads TGCACCAGCAGCCCATACTCACGACTAGCGGGGGTGCTAGTTACCCATTCTAATGAGCAGTTCTTC. Its translation is CTSSPYSRLAGVLVTHSNEQFF.

The chain links TRBV6-6 to TRBJ2-3, with 7 bases fitting TRBD1. This CDR3 comprises 15 residues. Germline V gene data show CDR1 as MNHNY and CDR2 as SVGAGI (reference sequence). The V gene end was trimmed by 5 bases and the J gene end by 3 bases; junction bases not matched to a gene: 8. CDR3 in amino acids: CASSRRQGLTDTQYF. Written as DNA, the CDR3 is TGTGCCAGCAGTCGAAGACAGGGTTTAACAGATACGCAGTATTTT.

The V gene is TRBV6-5, the J gene TRBJ1-5; 8 bases are shared with TRBD1. Germline V gives CDR1 MNHEY, CDR2 SVGAGI. The CDR3 is 13 amino acids. The V segment lost 5 bases and the J segment 5 bases; nucleotides outside the gene matches: 2. The CDR3 spells CASSRTGYQPQHF. The CDR3 DNA reads TGTGCCAGCAGTCGGACAGGGTATCAGCCCCAGCATTTT.

There are a few counts of this clone. The V call is TRBV29-1, the J call TRBJ2-7; maybe TRBD1 (5 bases). Trimming pared 2 bases from V and 5 bases from J, leaving 10 bases between. CDR1 SQVTM and CDR2 ANQGSEA come from the germline V gene. This CDR3 region has 12 residues. The CDR3 loop is CSVEKGVHEQYF. CDR3 in DNA: TGCAGCGTTGAAAAAGGGGTCCACGAGCAGTACTTC.

About this clone: The sample contains more than one DNA sequence encoding this CDR3. V is TRBV5-1 and J is TRBJ1-2; TRBD1 aligns across 9 bases. The CDR3 runs to 14 residues. The V gene's germline CDR1 is SGHRS and CDR2 YFSETQ. V dropped 2 bases and J dropped 3; count of bases not matched to a gene: 2. The CDR3 loop reads CASSLGDRDYGYTF. The CDR3 coding sequence is TGCGCCAGCAGCTTAGGGGACAGGGACTATGGCTACACCTTC.

The chain couples TRBV6-5 to TRBJ2-3; D uncertain. The germline CDR1 and CDR2 sequences are MNHEY and SVGAGI. The V end lost 6 bases, the J end lost 7 bases, and 8 bases lay between the germline ends. This CDR3 contains 11 residues. CDR3 in amino acids: CASSFSHTQYF. The CDR3 nucleotides are TGTGCCAGCAGCTTCTCCCATACGCAGTATTTT.

This rearrangement joins TRBV18 to TRBJ2-2, with TRBD2 identical over 11 bases. V dropped 3 bases and J dropped 5; count of bases not matched to a gene: 5. There are 16 residues in the CDR3. Per germline, CDR1 KGHSH and CDR2 LQKENI. CDR3 DNA: TGTGCCAGCTCACCGATGGCTAGCGGGAGGACCGGGGAGCTGTTTTTT. As protein: CASSPMASGRTGELFF.

The rearrangement uses TRBV27 and TRBJ1-2, with a weak D call TRBD1 (6 bases). Germline V gene data show CDR1 as MNHEY and CDR2 as SMNVEV (reference sequence). The V and J ends lost 2 bases and 4 bases respectively, with 20 bases between them. The CDR3 runs to 17 residues. The CDR3 DNA reads TGTGCCAGCAGTTTAACTGGGAGACAGGCGGTTTTCTATGGCTACACCTTC. It encodes CASSLTGRQAVFYGYTF.

This chain uses TRBV11-2 with TRBJ1-4; D is uncertain. Germline-derived CDR1 and CDR2 are SGHAT and FQNNGV. The CDR3 runs to 14 residues. V was shortened by 5 bases and J by 4 bases, with 11 bases between the two germline ends. The CDR3 coding sequence is TGTGCCAGCAGCCGACACCGCGATAATGAAAAACTGTTTTTT. The encoded protein is CASSRHRDNEKLFF.

The table lists this clone with a count of one. The chain couples TRBV10-3 to TRBJ1-1; tentatively, D is TRBD1 (5 bases). Germline CDR1 is ENHRY and CDR2 is SYGVKD. With 2 bases removed from V and 4 bases from J, the gap between germline ends came to 11 bases. This CDR3 is built from 14 residues. The CDR3 region has the DNA TGTGCCATCAGTGAGGCGGGGGGGGGCACTGAAGCTTTCTTT. Residues: CAISEAGGGTEAFF.

This chain joins TRBV7-6 and TRBJ2-5, with D tentatively TRBD2 (6 bases). V was cut by 1 base and J by 5 bases, with 14 bases left in between. The germline CDR1 and CDR2 sequences are SGHVS and FNYEAQ. The CDR3 loop spans 15 amino acids. The CDR3 bases are TGTGCCAGCAGCTTAGTCTTAGGACTAATTGAGACCCAGTACTTC. Translated, it gives CASSLVLGLIETQYF. Together with reference TRBV7-6 and TRBJ2-5, the CDR3 gives the full variable domain: GAGVSQSPRYKVTKRGQDVALRCDPISGHVSLYWYRQALGQGPEFLTYFNYEAQQDKSGLPNDRFSAERPEGSISTLTIQRTEQRDSAMYRCASSLVLGLIETQYFGPGTRLLVL.

The chain joins TRBV5-6 to TRBJ2-1; 10 nucleotides line up with TRBD2. The CDR3 length is 18 residues. Germline CDR1 is SGHDT and CDR2 is YYEEEE. V was clipped by 1 base and J by 3 bases; unmatched bases: 10. The CDR3 coding sequence is TGTGCCAGCAGCTTGCAACGGTTAGCGGGGGGTTACTACAATGAGCAGTTCTTC. Protein sequence: CASSLQRLAGGYYNEQFF.

The rearrangement links TRBV12-3 or TRBV12-4 to TRBJ1-2; TRBD1 matches 8 bases. V lost 7 bases and J lost 12; bases outside the gene matches: 10. The CDR3 runs 12 residues. The CDR3 DNA is TGTGCCAGCACCTTATCAGGACAGGGACACACCTTC. It yields the protein CASTLSGQGHTF.

V and J are TRBV28 and TRBJ1-3, with D uncertain. In germline, CDR1 is MDHEN, CDR2 SYDVKM. This CDR3 is 14 amino acids long. Trimming took off 2 bases at V and 0 bases at J, with 5 bases between the two ends. The CDR3 DNA reads as TGTGCCAGCAGTTTACACGGCTCTGGAAACACCATATATTTT. It encodes CASSLHGSGNTIYF.

V gene TRBV29-1 combines with J gene TRBJ1-1; D is ambiguous. Trimming removed 4 bases at V and 11 bases at J, with 14 bases between. CDR3 length equals 11 residues. Germline CDR1 reads SQVTM; CDR2 reads ANQGSEA. As DNA, the CDR3 is TGCAGCGTTGGAGATACTTTGGTGGCTTTCTTT. This codes for CSVGDTLVAFF.

The chain couples TRBV19 to TRBJ2-1; 10 bases are shared with TRBD2. CDR1 is LNHDA and CDR2 is SQIVND in the germline V gene (reference sequence). The junction had 0 bases not matched to a gene; V was cut back by 4 bases and J by 3 bases. This CDR3 contains 14 residues. In DNA, the CDR3 is TGTGCCAGTAGTACTAGCGGGGGCTACAATGAGCAGTTCTTC. This translates into CASSTSGGYNEQFF.